The 5 T cell receptor beta chains below were found in one sample sequenced in a study of memory CD4+ T cells and cytomegalovirus serostatus. Single viable CD3+CD4+CD8-CD45RO+ cells were sorted as the memory CD4+ T cells. The data were produced by immunoSEQ multiplex PCR, yet TCRdb's version contains in-frame clones alone and is incomplete. The sample lists approximately 42,000 clones, roughly three quarters occurring once. Sample: memory CD4+ T cells from blood. Every receptor here comes from an adult in good health and CMV-seronegative.

The chain couples TRBV15 to TRBJ1-2; D possibly corresponds to TRBD1 (5 bases). CDR1 is LNHNV and CDR2 is YYDKDF in the germline V gene (reference sequence). The CDR3 contains 13 residues. The V gene lost 0 bases and the J gene lost 13 bases, with 15 bases spanning the gap. CDR3 region: CATSRDSRDGTTF. CDR3 coding DNA: TGTGCCACCAGCAGAGATTCGCGAGATGGGACCACCTTC. Full variable domain (outside the CDR3, taken from reference TRBV15 and TRBJ1-2): DAMVIQNPRYQVTQFGKPVTLSCSQTLNHNVMYWYQQKSSQAPKLLFHYYDKDFNNEADTPDNFQSRRPNTSFCFLDIRSPGLGDTAMYLCATSRDSRDGTTFGSGTRLTVV.

The chain links TRBV27 to TRBJ2-1; 9 positions match TRBD2. The CDR3 covers 13 residues. Germline CDR1 and CDR2: MNHEY and SMNVEV (reference sequence). The ends lost 6 bases at V and 9 bases at J; junction bases unmatched: 6. The CDR3 DNA reads as TGTGCCAGCAGCCGGACTAGCGTTGGTGAGCAGTTCTTC. As protein: CASSRTSVGEQFF.

The chain combines TRBV5-1 with TRBJ2-4, with TRBD2 matching 14 bases. The CDR3 spans 17 residues. V shed 4 bases, J shed 5 bases, and the junction held 8 bases outside the gene matches. The germline gives CDR1 SGHRS, CDR2 YFSETQ. CDR3 nucleotide sequence: TGCGCCAGCAGCCAAGGACTAGCGGGAGGTCACCAAAACATTCAGTACTTC. Amino acids: CASSQGLAGGHQNIQYF.

The chain carries TRBV11-2 and TRBJ2-1; a possible D gene is TRBD2 (6 bases). Germline CDR1 reads SGHAT; CDR2 reads FQNNGV. The V end was cut by 5 bases, the J end by 0 bases, with 11 bases between. The CDR3 sequence is 15 residues long. CDR3 sequence: CASSPGLFSYNEQFF. In DNA form, the CDR3 reads TGTGCCAGCAGCCCTGGACTATTCTCCTACAATGAGCAGTTCTTC. The full variable domain, in which reference TRBV11-2 and TRBJ2-1 provide the parts outside the CDR3, is EAGVAQSPRYKIIEKRQSVAFWCNPISGHATLYWYQQILGQGPKLLIQFQNNGVVDDSQLPKDRFSAERLKGVDSTLKIQPAKLEDSAVYLCASSPGLFSYNEQFFGPGTRLTVL.

The chain carries TRBV5-1 and TRBJ1-5, with 9 bases matching TRBD1. There are 16 residues in the CDR3. The V gene's germline CDR1 is SGHRS and CDR2 YFSETQ. V lost 4 bases and J lost 1; bases outside the gene matches: 6. The CDR3 sequence: CASSLGQGRSNQPQHF. The CDR3 DNA reads as TGCGCCAGCAGCCTAGGACAGGGGAGGAGCAATCAGCCCCAGCATTTT.